The sequence of this T cell receptor beta chain was determined in a study of T-cell reconstitution after alpha-beta-depleted transplantation in children. Findings of the study overall: Roughly two months post-transplant, alpha-beta T cells reportedly originated from several hundred graft clones that had expanded. It was surviving recipient T cells and thymic progenitors that gave some patients high TCRbeta diversity at day 60. Hyperexpanded clones declined; after one year, newly produced T cells mostly supplied diversity.

Notes on this clonotype: Its antigen is currently unknown.

From germline, CDR1 is DFQATT and CDR2 SNEGSKA (reference sequence). The CDR3 extends over 14 amino acids. V was shortened by 4 bases and J by 3 bases, with 14 bases between the two germline ends. Researchers prepared the TCRbeta library using unique molecular identifiers, the study reports. TCRdb redid the calling of the PCR reads with MiXCR, one entry per CDR3 protein. The sample includes hundreds of thousands of distinct CDR3 sequences, more than 20% seen only once; the top ten take approximately 2.5%. The input for sequencing was PBMCs, taken before TCRalphabeta/CD19-depleted stem cell transplant. The clonotype was recovered from a girl aged 2-10 years with Fanconi anemia, due to receive a stem cell transplant. The chain couples TRBV20-1 to TRBJ2-3; D is undetermined. CDR3 sequence: CSAIWVSGTDTQYF. The DNA for the CDR3 is TGCAGTGCTATATGGGTCTCCGGTACAGATACGCAGTATTTT.